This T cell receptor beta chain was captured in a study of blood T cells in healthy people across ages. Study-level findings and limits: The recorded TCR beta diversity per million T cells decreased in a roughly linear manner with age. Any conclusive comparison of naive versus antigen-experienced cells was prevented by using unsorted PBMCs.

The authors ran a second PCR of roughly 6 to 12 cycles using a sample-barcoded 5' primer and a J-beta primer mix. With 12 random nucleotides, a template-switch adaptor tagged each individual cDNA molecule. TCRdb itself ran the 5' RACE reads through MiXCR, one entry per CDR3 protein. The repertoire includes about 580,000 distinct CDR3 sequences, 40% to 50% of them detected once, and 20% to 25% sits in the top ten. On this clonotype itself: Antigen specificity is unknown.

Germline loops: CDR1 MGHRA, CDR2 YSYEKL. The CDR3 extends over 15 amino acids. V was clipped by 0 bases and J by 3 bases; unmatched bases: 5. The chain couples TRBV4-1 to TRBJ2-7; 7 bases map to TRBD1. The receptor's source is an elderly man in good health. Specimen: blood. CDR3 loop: CASSQETGVGYEQYF. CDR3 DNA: TGCGCCAGCAGCCAAGAAACAGGGGTGGGCTACGAGCAGTACTTC.